One and the same sample provided the 6 T cell receptor beta chains below, sequenced in a study of cytomegalovirus exposure and HLA in healthy donors. Both 60 Vbeta primers and 13 Jbeta primers went into the PCR. Sequencing used immunoSEQ multiplex PCR; TCRdb keeps in-frame clones, though not all of them. The sample consists of over 110,000 clones, 75% to 80% of them appearing once. Sequencing used PBMCs. The receptors come from a middle-aged woman in good health and CMV-seropositive.

This clone has a single count. The genes are TRBV7-9 and TRBJ2-4; D call uncertain. The germline gives CDR1 SEHNR, CDR2 FQNEAQ (reference sequence). The CDR3 totals 16 residues. The V end lost 5 bases, the J end lost 2 bases, and 16 bases lay between the germline ends. The CDR3 DNA reads TGTGCCAGCAGCCCTCCCATCGGAGCGTCCAAAAACATTCAGTACTTC. It translates to CASSPPIGASKNIQYF.

Only a few counts were recorded for this clone. The chain links TRBV18 to TRBJ2-7; perhaps TRBD1 as D (6 bases). V lost 5 bases and J lost 12, with 17 bases in between. CDR1 and CDR2 (germline): KGHSH, LQKENI. There are 12 residues in the CDR3. CDR3: CASSWEKGDGYF. The CDR3 region has the DNA TGTGCCAGCTCATGGGAGAAGGGGGACGGGTACTTC.

The chain is built from TRBV11-2 and TRBJ1-2; possibly TRBD1 for D (6 bases). This CDR3 has 15 amino acids. The V and J ends lost 2 bases and 8 bases respectively, with 18 bases between them. CDR1 and CDR2 (germline): SGHAT, FQNNGV. CDR3 sequence (DNA): TGTGCCAGCAGCTTACAACAAACAGGGTACAGGGGCTACACCTTC. Translation: CASSLQQTGYRGYTF.

This clone has only a few counts. V is TRBV7-9 and J is TRBJ2-1; TRBD2 matches 10 bases. CDR1 SEHNR and CDR2 FQNEAQ come from the germline V gene (reference sequence). Trimming at V came to 1 base and at J to 6 bases, leaving 6 bases not matched to a gene. This CDR3 spans 16 amino acids. CDR3 nucleotides: TGTGCCAGCAGCTTAGTCAAGGCTAGCGGGAGCAATGAGCAGTTCTTC. Its translation: CASSLVKASGSNEQFF.

The J gene is TRBJ2-7, the V gene TRBV6-1; TRBD2 might be the D (5 bases). Trimming stripped 5 bases from V and 2 bases from J, with 16 bases between. The CDR3 has 15 residues. CDR1 is MNHNS and CDR2 is SASEGT in the germline V gene. The CDR3 nucleotides are TGTGCCAGCAGTACCAACCTAGCAATAGCCTACGAGCAGTACTTC. It translates to CASSTNLAIAYEQYF.

The chain joins TRBV5-1 to TRBJ2-1; D call uncertain. CDR1 SGHRS and CDR2 YFSETQ come from the germline V gene. The V gene lost 2 bases and the J gene lost 9 bases, with 12 bases spanning the gap. This CDR3 comprises 13 residues. The CDR3 DNA reads as TGCGCCAGCAGCTTCGACTGGGTGGGTGAGCAGTTCTTC. Encoded protein: CASSFDWVGEQFF.